These 18 T cell receptor beta chains were sequenced from one sample in a study of blood T cells in healthy people across ages. The authors ran a second PCR of about 6 to 11 cycles using a sample-barcoded 5' primer and a J-beta primer mix. From the 5' RACE reads, TCRdb called clonotypes with MiXCR, one entry per CDR3 protein. The data contain roughly 800,000 distinct CDR3 sequences, roughly 60% of them seen just once; the ten biggest clones take up about 20%. Material for sequencing was blood. Receptors originate from a young man in good health.

The chain has TRBV6-5 and TRBJ1-2; D gene unclear. The CDR3 runs to 14 residues. Trimming took off 4 bases at V and 3 bases at J, with 12 bases between the two ends. Germline V gene lookup returns CDR1 MNHEY and CDR2 SVGAGI. CDR3 amino acids: CASSFTGIHYGYTF. The CDR3 nucleotides are TGTGCCAGCAGTTTTACCGGGATACACTATGGCTACACCTTC.

This clonotype was recorded a few times. The chain combines TRBV20-1 with TRBJ2-1; no clear D gene. The ends were cut back, 1 base at V and 9 bases at J, with 13 bases in the middle. From germline, CDR1 is DFQATT and CDR2 SNEGSKA (reference sequence). The length of the CDR3 is 13 residues. Here the CDR3 DNA reads TGCAGTGCTAGAGGTGTAGTCCTCGGTGAGCAGTTCTTC. Translated, it gives CSARGVVLGEQFF.

This clonotype was seen a single time. V usage is TRBV3-1 and J usage is TRBJ2-3; TRBD2 matches at 8 bases. V shed 1 base, J shed 4 bases, and the junction held 4 bases outside the gene matches. CDR1 and CDR2 (germline): LGHDT, YNNKEL (reference sequence). The CDR3 consists of 15 residues. The CDR3, as DNA: TGTGCCAGCAGCCAAGGTTCGGGGGGGCCAGATACGCAGTATTTT. It yields the protein CASSQGSGGPDTQYF.

Here the CDR3 reads CASSQDHPRTEYGYTF. CDR3 DNA: TGTGCCAGCAGCCAAGATCATCCGAGGACAGAATATGGCTACACCTTC. The genes are TRBV3-1 and TRBJ1-2; a weak D match, TRBD1 (6 bases). This CDR3 has 16 residues. V was shortened by 0 bases and J by 5 bases, with 16 bases between the two germline ends. Germline lookup yields CDR1 LGHDT and CDR2 YNNKEL (reference sequence).

This clonotype was picked up a small number of times. The chain has TRBV7-9 and TRBJ2-7; 7 bases agree with TRBD2. The CDR3 consists of 15 residues. Looked up from germline, CDR1 is SEHNR and CDR2 is FQNEAQ (reference sequence). The V gene end was trimmed by 8 bases and the J gene end by 2 bases; junction bases not matched to a gene: 12. This chain's CDR3 is CASGPMTGGPYEQYF. Written as DNA, the CDR3 is TGTGCCAGCGGACCCATGACGGGAGGCCCCTACGAGCAGTACTTC.

The V and J genes are TRBV15 and TRBJ2-7, with 11 bases that match TRBD1. The V gene's germline CDR1 is LNHNV and CDR2 YYDKDF (reference sequence). Germline trimming cut 1 base from V and 3 bases from J; bases unmatched to any gene: 5. This CDR3 has 16 amino acids. Written as DNA, the CDR3 is TGTGCCACCAGCAGAGGTGGGGGACAGGGGGTCTACGAGCAGTACTTC. Translated, it gives CATSRGGGQGVYEQYF.

This chain connects TRBV20-1 to TRBJ2-5, with D possibly TRBD1 on 6 matching bases. Germline V lookup: CDR1 DFQATT, CDR2 SNEGSKA (reference sequence). The CDR3 totals 12 residues. V was shortened by 6 bases and J by 6 bases, with 14 bases between the two germline ends. This CDR3 is CSAPNREKTQYF. The CDR3 DNA follows: TGCAGTGCCCCCAACAGGGAGAAGACCCAGTACTTC.

The chain links TRBV29-1 to TRBJ2-5, with D perhaps TRBD1 (6 bases). CDR1 SQVTM and CDR2 ANQGSEA come from the germline V gene. The CDR3 is 16 residues long. With 4 bases removed from V and 2 bases from J, the gap between germline ends came to 20 bases. The CDR3 DNA reads TGCAGCGTTGTAGTTGGCAGGGACATGAAACAAGAGACCCAGTACTTC. Translated: CSVVVGRDMKQETQYF.

This clonotype was observed a handful of times. The rearrangement links TRBV20-1 to TRBJ2-3, with D unclear. The CDR3 is 14 residues long. The germline CDR1 and CDR2 sequences are DFQATT and SNEGSKA (reference sequence). The V end lost 3 bases, the J end lost 3 bases, and 13 bases lay between the germline ends. CDR3 nucleotides: TGCAGTGCTAGGGCCCCCTACATAACAGATACGCAGTATTTT. It encodes CSARAPYITDTQYF.

The sample holds a few counts of this clonotype. This sequence joins TRBV14 and TRBJ2-1; D is unresolved. V was clipped by 6 bases and J by 6 bases, with 12 bases between them. This CDR3 region has 13 residues. Germline V lookup: CDR1 SGHDN, CDR2 FVKESK. The CDR3 here is CASSSTIVNEQFF. CDR3 nucleotides: TGTGCCAGCAGTTCCACAATCGTCAATGAGCAGTTCTTC.

This rearrangement joins TRBV20-1 to TRBJ2-5; weak D call: TRBD2 (5 bases). Deletions cut 3 bases from V and 1 base from J, with 9 bases between. The germline V gene has CDR1 DFQATT and CDR2 SNEGSKA (reference sequence). CDR3 length equals 13 residues. DNA for the CDR3: TGCAGTGCTAGGGCGAGCGGCCAAGAGACCCAGTACTTC. Encoded protein: CSARASGQETQYF.

The chain carries TRBV7-9 and TRBJ2-5, with D perhaps TRBD2 (7 bases). This CDR3 has 14 residues. Trimming left V 5 bases short and J 11 bases short, with 21 bases between. The germline V gene encodes CDR1 SEHNR and CDR2 FQNEAQ (reference sequence). The CDR3 reads CASSNGRGPDEQYF. The CDR3 bases are TGTGCCAGCAGCAATGGGCGGGGGCCGGATGAGCAGTACTTC.

The chain has TRBV5-1 and TRBJ2-7; D is unclear. The V end was cut by 3 bases, the J end by 5 bases, with 12 bases between. The CDR3 covers 13 residues. Germline CDR1 reads SGHRS; CDR2 reads YFSETQ. The CDR3 region is CASSCRAPDEQYF. CDR3 coding DNA: TGCGCCAGCAGCTGCCGGGCCCCGGACGAGCAGTACTTC.

The chain recombines TRBV6-5 with TRBJ2-3; D unclear. V lost 0 bases and J lost 3, with 13 bases in between. CDR1 is MNHEY and CDR2 is SVGAGI in the germline V gene. The CDR3 length is 16 residues. CDR3 sequence (DNA): TGTGCCAGCAGTTACTCGATGGTTCTGAAAACAGATACGCAGTATTTT. Protein sequence: CASSYSMVLKTDTQYF.

The chain links TRBV13 to TRBJ1-2, with D perhaps matching TRBD1 (5 bases). CDR3 size: 16 residues. The germline CDR1 and CDR2 sequences are PRHDT and FYEKMQ (reference sequence). Trimming cost V 7 bases and J 5 bases, with 23 bases left between them. The DNA for the CDR3 is TGTGCCAGCAATCGAAAAGCGGGAGCGGGGGTTTATGGCTACACCTTC. Protein sequence: CASNRKAGAGVYGYTF.

As concerns this clonotype: The junction departs from germline at one end; a sequencing error may be responsible. J is TRBJ2-3 and V is TRBV5-1; D ambiguous. The CDR3 runs 14 residues. From germline, CDR1 is SGHRS and CDR2 YFSETQ. The CDR3 protein is CASSSQPSTDTQYF. CDR3 in DNA: TGCGCCAGCAGCTCCCAGCCAAGCACAGATACACAGTATTTT.

This clonotype was observed a few times. Here the CDR3 reads CASSQVPQGDSPLHF. CDR3 in DNA: TGTGCCAGCAGCCAAGTGCCACAGGGGGATTCACCCCTCCACTTT. The rearrangement links TRBV3-1 to TRBJ1-6; 8 bases align to TRBD1. This CDR3 has 15 residues. V dropped 1 base and J dropped 8; count of bases not matched to a gene: 4. Germline V gives CDR1 LGHDT, CDR2 YNNKEL (reference sequence).

This clonotype has more than one count but fewer than ten. The chain is built from TRBV11-2 and TRBJ2-3; maybe TRBD2 (5 bases). CDR1 and CDR2 (germline): SGHAT, FQNNGV. The CDR3 has 14 residues. V gave up 2 bases and J gave up 2 bases, with 8 bases separating them. The CDR3 coding sequence is TGTGCCAGCAGCTTACAGCGGTACACAGATACGCAGTATTTT. Its protein product is CASSLQRYTDTQYF.